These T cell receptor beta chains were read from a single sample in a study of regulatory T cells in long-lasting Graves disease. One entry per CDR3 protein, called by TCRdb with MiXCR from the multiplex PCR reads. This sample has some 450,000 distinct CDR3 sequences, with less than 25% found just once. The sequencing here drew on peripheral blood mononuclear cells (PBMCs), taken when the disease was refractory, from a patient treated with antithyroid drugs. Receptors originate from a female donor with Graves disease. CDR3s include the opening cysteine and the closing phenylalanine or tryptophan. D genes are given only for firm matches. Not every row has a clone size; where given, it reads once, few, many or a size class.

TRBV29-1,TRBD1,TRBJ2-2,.,CGVEGGTGGNTGELFF,TGCGGCGTTGAAGGCGGGACAGGGGGGAACACCGGGGAGCTGTTTTTT
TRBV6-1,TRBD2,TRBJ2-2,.,CASSGTSGLELFF,TGTGCCAGCAGTGGGACTAGCGGGTTGGAGCTGTTTTTT
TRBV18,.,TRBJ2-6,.,CASSPLKLSNSGANVLTF,TGTGCCAGCTCACCACTCAAGTTGTCGAACTCTGGGGCCAACGTCCTGACTTTC
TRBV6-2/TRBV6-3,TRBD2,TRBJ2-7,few,CASSYSSGSAFYEQYF,TGTGCCAGCAGTTACTCAAGCGGGAGCGCCTTTTACGAGCAGTACTTC
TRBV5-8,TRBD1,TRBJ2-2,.,CASSLQDRPITGELFF,TGTGCCAGCAGCTTGCAGGACAGGCCCATCACCGGGGAGCTGTTTTTT
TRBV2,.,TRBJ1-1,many,CASSGARWYTEAFF,TGTGCCAGCAGCGGGGCTCGGTGGTACACTGAAGCTTTCTTT
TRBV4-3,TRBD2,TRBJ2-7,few,CASSRSGTSGRALPREQYF,TGCGCCAGCAGCCGTTCCGGGACTAGCGGGAGGGCCCTCCCTCGCGAGCAGTACTTC
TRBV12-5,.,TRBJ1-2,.,CASKEGRGAYGYAF,TGTGCTAGTAAAGAGGGCAGGGGCGCCTATGGCTACGCCTTC
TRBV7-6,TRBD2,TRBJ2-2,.,CASSSLPRGGARNTGELFF,TGTGCCAGCAGCTCCCTCCCACGGGGGGGGGCGCGGAACACCGGGGAGCTGTTTTTT
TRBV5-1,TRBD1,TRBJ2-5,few,CASARDRGETQYF,TGCGCCAGCGCCCGGGACAGGGGAGAGACCCAGTACTTC